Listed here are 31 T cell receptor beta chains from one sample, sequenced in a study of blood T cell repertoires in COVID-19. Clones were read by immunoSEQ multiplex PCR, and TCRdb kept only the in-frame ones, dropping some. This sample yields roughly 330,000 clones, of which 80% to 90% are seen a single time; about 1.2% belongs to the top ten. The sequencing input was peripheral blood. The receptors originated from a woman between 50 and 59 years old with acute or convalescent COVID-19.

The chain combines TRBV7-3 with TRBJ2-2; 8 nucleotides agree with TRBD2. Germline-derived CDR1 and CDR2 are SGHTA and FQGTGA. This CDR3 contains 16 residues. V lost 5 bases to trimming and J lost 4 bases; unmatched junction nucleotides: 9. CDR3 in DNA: TGTGCCAGCAGCCCAGGACTAGCTGAGGCCACCGGGGAGCTGTTTTTT. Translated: CASSPGLAEATGELFF.

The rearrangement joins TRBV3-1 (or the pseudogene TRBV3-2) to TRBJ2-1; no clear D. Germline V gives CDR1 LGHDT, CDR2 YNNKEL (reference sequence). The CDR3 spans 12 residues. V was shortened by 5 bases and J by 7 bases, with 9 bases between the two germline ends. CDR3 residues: CASSSASNEQFF. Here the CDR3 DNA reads TGTGCCAGCAGCTCCGCGAGTAATGAGCAGTTCTTC.

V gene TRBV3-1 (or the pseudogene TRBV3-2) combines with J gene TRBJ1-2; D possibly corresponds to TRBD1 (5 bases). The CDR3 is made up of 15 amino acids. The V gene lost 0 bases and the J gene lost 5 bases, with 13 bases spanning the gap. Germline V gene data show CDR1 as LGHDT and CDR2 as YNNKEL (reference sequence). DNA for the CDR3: TGTGCCAGCAGCCAAGATCTGACGGGGGGGTATGGCTACACCTTC. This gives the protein CASSQDLTGGYGYTF.

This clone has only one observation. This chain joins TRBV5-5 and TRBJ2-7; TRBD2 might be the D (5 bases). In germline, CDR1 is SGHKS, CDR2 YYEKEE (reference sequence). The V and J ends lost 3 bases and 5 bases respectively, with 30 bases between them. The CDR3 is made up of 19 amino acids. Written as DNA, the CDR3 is TGTGCCAGCAGCTCTTCCGGGTGGGTGCGGGCCCCGCCTCAGGACGAGCAGTACTTC. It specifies CASSSSGWVRAPPQDEQYF. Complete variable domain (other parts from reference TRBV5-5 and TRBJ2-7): DAGVTQSPTHLIKTRGQQVTLRCSPISGHKSVSWYQQVLGQGPQFIFQYYEKEERGRGNFPDRFSARQFPNYSSELNVNALLLGDSALYLCASSSSGWVRAPPQDEQYFGPGTRLTVT.

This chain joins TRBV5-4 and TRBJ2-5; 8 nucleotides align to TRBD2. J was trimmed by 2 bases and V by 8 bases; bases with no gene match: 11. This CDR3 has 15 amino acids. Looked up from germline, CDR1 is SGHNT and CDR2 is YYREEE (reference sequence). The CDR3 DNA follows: TGTGCCAGTCATGGGTCGGGGGGGCCGCAAGAGACCCAGTACTTC. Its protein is CASHGSGGPQETQYF.

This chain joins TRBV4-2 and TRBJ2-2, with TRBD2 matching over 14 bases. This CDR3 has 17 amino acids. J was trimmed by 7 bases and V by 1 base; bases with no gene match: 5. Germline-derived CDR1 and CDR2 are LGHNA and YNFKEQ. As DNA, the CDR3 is TGTGCCAGCAGCCAAGGACTAGCGGGGGGGCTCGGCGGGGAGCTGTTTTTT. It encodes CASSQGLAGGLGGELFF.

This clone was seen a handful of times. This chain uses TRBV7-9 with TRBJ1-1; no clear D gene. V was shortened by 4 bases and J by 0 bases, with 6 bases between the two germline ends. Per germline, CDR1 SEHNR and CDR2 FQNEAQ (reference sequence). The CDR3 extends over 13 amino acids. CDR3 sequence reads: CASSSLLNTEAFF. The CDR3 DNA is TGTGCCAGCAGCTCCCTTTTGAACACTGAAGCTTTCTTT.

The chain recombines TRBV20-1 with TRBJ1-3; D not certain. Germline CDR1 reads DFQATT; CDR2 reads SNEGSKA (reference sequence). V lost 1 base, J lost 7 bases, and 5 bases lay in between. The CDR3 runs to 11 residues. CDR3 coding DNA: TGCAGTGCTAGAGGGGCCAACACCATATATTTT. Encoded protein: CSARGANTIYF.

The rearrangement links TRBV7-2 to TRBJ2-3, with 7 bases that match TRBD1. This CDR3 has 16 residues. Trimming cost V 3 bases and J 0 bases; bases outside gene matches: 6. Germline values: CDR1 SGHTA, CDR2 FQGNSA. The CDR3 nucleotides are TGTGCCAGCAGCTTCGACAGGGACACTAGCACAGATACGCAGTATTTT. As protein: CASSFDRDTSTDTQYF. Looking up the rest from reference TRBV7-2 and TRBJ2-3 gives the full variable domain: GAGVSQSPSNKVTEKGKDVELRCDPISGHTALYWYRQSLGQGLEFLIYFQGNSAPDKSGLPSDRFSAERTGGSVSTLTIQRTQQEDSAVYLCASSFDRDTSTDTQYFGPGTRLTVL.

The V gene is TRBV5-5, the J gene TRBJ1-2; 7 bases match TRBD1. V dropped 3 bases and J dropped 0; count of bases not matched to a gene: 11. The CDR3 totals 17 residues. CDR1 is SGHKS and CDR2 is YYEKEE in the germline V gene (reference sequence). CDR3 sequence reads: CASSSAKDRAANYGYTF. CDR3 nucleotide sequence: TGTGCCAGCAGCTCCGCAAAAGACAGGGCCGCTAACTATGGCTACACCTTC.

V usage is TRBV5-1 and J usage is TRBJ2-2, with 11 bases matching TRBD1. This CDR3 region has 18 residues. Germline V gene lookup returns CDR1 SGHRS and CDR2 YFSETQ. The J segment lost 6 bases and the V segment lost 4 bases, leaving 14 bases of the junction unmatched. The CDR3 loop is CASSGSPPGQGVSGELFF. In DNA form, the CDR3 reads TGCGCCAGCAGCGGGTCCCCGCCGGGACAGGGGGTCTCCGGGGAGCTGTTTTTT.

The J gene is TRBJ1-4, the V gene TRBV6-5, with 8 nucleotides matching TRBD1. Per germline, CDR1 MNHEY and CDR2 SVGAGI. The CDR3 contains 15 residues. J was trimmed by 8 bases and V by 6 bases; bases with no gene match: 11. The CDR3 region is CASRHPGTGVEKLFF. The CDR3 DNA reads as TGTGCCAGCAGACACCCCGGGACAGGAGTGGAAAAACTGTTTTTT.

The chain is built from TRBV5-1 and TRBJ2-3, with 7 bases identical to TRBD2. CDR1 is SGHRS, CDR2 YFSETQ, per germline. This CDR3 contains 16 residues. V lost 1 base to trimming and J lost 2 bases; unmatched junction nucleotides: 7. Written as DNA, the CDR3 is TGCGCCAGCAGCTTGCCCCGGACTAGGGACACAGATACGCAGTATTTT. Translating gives CASSLPRTRDTDTQYF.

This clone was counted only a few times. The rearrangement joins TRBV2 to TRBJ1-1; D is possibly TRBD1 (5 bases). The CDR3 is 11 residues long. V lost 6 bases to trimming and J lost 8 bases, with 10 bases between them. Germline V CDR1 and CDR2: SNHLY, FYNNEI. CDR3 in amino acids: CASRNRIEAFF. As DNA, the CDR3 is TGTGCCAGCAGAAACAGGATCGAAGCTTTCTTT.

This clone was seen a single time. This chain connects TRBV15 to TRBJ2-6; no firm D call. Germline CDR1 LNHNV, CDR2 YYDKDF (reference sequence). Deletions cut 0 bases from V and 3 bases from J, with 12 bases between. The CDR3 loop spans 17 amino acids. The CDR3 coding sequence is TGTGCCACCAGCAGAGATAGAGGCGCCTTTGGGGCCAACGTCCTGACTTTC. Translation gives CATSRDRGAFGANVLTF.

The CDR3: CASSGTGQDTQYF. CDR3 in DNA: TGTGCCAGCTCGGGGACAGGGCAAGATACGCAGTATTTT. The chain links TRBV18 to TRBJ2-3, with TRBD1 matching over 9 bases. The CDR3 is made up of 13 amino acids. V lost 6 bases, J lost 5 bases, and 3 bases stayed unmatched. Per the germline V gene, CDR1 is KGHSH and CDR2 is LQKENI.

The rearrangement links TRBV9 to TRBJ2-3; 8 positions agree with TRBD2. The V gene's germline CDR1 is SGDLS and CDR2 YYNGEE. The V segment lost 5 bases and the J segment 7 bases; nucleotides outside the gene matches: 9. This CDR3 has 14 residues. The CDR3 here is CASSEPGGANTQYF. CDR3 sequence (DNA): TGTGCCAGCAGTGAGCCCGGGGGGGCGAATACGCAGTATTTT. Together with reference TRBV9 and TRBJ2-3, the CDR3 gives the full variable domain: DSGVTQTPKHLITATGQRVTLRCSPRSGDLSVYWYQQSLDQGLQFLIQYYNGEERAKGNILERFSAQQFPDLHSELNLSSLELGDSALYFCASSEPGGANTQYFGPGTRLTVL.

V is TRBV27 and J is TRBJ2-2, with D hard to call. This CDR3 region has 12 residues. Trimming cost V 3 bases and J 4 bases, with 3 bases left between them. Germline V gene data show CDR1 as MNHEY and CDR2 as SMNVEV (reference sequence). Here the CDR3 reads CASSFFTGELFF. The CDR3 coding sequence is TGTGCCAGCAGTTTCTTCACCGGGGAGCTGTTTTTT.

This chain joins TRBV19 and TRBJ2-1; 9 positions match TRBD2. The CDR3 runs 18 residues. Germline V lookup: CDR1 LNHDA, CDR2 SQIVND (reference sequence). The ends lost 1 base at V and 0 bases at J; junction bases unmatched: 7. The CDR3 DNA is TGTGCCAGTAGTATAGGGTACGCGGGAGGGAGCTCCTACAATGAGCAGTTCTTC. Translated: CASSIGYAGGSSYNEQFF.

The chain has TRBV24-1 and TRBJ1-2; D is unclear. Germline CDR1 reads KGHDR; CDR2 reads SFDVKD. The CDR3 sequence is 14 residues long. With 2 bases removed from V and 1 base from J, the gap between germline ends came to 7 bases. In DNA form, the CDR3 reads TGTGCCACCAGTGATTATAGAATTAACTATGGCTACACCTTC. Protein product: CATSDYRINYGYTF.

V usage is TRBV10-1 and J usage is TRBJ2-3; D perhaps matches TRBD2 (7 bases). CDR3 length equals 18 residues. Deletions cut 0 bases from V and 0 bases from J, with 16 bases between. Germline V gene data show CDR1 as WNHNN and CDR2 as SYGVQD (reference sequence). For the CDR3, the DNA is TGCGCCAGCAGTGAGTCAGGCTCGGGGGGCCCGAGCACAGATACGCAGTATTTT. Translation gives CASSESGSGGPSTDTQYF.

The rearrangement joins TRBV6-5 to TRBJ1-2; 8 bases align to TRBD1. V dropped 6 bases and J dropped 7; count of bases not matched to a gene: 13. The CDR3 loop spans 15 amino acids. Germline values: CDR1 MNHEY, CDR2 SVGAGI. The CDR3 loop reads CASSSGQANQGGYTF. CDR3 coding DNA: TGTGCCAGCAGCTCGGGACAGGCCAATCAGGGTGGCTACACCTTC.

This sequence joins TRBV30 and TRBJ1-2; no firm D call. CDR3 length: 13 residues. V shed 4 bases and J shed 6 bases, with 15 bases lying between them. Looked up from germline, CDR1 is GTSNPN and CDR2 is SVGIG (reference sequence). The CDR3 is CAWTTRVSDGYTF. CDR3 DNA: TGTGCCTGGACAACTCGGGTGTCCGATGGCTACACCTTC.

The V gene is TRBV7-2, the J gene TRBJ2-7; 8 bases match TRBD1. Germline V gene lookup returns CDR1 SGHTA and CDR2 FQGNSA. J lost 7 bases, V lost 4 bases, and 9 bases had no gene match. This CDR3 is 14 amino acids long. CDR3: CASSSGQGKMEQYF. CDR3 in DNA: TGTGCCAGCAGCTCTGGACAGGGTAAGATGGAGCAGTACTTC.

CDR3 sequence (DNA): TGTGCCAGCAGCGACAACTACAATGAGCAGTTCTTC. Its translation is CASSDNYNEQFF. The rearrangement links TRBV7-9 to TRBJ2-1; the D is unclear. The CDR3 is 12 amino acids. V was shortened by 5 bases and J by 3 bases, with 5 bases between the two germline ends. Germline CDR1 is SEHNR and CDR2 is FQNEAQ (reference sequence).

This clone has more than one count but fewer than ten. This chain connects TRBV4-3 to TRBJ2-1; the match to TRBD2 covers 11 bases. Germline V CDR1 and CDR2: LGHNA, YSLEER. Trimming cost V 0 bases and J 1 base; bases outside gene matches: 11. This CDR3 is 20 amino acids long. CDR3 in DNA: TGCGCCAGCAGCCAAGATCGGGCTAGCGGGGGGCGGGCATCCTACAATGAGCAGTTCTTC. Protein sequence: CASSQDRASGGRASYNEQFF.

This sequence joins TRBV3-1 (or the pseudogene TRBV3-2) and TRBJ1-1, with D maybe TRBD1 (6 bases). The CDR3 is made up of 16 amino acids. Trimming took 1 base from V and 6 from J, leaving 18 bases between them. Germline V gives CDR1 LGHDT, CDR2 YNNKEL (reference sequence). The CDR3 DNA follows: TGTGCCAGCAGCCAAGGTACGGGACACACAGTTCCTGAAGCTTTCTTT. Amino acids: CASSQGTGHTVPEAFF.

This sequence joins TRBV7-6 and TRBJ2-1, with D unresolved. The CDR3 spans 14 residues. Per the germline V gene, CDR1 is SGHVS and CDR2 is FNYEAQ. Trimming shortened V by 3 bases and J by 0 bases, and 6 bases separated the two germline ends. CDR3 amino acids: CASSFLGSYNEQFF. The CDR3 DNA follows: TGTGCCAGCAGCTTTCTAGGCTCCTACAATGAGCAGTTCTTC.

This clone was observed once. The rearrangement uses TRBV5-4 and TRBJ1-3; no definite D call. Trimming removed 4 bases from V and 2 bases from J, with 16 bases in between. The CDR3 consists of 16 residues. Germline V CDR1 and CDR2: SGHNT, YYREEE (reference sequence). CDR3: CASSPGLQQTGNTIYF. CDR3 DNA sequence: TGTGCCAGCAGCCCGGGATTACAGCAAACTGGAAACACCATATATTTT.

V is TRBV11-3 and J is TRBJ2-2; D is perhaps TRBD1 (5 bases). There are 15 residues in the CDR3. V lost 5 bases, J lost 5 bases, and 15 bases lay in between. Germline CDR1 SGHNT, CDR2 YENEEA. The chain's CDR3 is CASSNRQKGTGELFF. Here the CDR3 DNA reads TGTGCCAGCAGCAACCGACAGAAGGGGACCGGGGAGCTGTTTTTT.

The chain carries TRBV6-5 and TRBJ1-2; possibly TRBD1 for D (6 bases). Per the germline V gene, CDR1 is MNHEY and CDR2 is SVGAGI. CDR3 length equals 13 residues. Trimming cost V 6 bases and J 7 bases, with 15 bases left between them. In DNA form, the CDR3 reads TGTGCCAGCAGAGACTCTCAGGGGACTGGCTACACCTTC. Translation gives CASRDSQGTGYTF.